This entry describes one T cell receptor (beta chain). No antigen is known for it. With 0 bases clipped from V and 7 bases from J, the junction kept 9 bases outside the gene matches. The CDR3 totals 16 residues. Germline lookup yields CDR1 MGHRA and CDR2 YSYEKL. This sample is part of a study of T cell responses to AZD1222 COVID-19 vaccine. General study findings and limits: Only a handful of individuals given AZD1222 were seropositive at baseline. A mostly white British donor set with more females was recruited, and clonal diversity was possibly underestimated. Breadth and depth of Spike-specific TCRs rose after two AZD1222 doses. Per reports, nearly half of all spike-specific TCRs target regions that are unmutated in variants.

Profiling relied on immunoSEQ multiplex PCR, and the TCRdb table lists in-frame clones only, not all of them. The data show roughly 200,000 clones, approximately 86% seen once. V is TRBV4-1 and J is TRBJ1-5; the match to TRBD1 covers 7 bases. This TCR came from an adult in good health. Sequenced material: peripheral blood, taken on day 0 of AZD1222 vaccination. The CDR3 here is CASSQEGGGRMQPQHF. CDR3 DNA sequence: TGCGCCAGCAGCCAAGAAGGAGGGGGCAGAATGCAGCCCCAGCATTTT.